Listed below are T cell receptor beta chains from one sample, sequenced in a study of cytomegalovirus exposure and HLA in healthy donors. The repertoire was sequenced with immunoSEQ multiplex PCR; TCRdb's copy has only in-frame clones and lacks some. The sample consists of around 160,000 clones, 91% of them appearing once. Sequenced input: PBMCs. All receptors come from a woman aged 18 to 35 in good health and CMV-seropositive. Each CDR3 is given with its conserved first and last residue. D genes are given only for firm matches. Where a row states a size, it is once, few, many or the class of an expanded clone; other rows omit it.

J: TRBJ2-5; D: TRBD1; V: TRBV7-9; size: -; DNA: TGTGCCAGCAGCTTAACAGGGGGTTACCTACAAGAGACCCAGTACTTC; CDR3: CASSLTGGYLQETQYF
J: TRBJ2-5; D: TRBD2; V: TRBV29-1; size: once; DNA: TGCAGCGTTTCTACCGGGACTACCCAAGAGACCCAGTACTTC; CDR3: CSVSTGTTQETQYF
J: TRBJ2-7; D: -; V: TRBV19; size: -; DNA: TGTGCCAGTAGTCAGGGCTACGAGCAGTACTTC; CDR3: CASSQGYEQYF
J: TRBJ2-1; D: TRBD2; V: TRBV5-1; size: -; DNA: TGCGCCAGCAGCTTGGCCCTAGCGGGAGGTGATGAGCAGTTCTTC; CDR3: CASSLALAGGDEQFF
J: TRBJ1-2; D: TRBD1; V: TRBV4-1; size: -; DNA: TGCGCCAGCAGCGAGACCGACAGGGCGTCCTATGGCTACACCTTC; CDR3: CASSETDRASYGYTF
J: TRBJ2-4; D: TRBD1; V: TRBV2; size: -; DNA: TGTGCCAGCAGTGTCGGGACAGGGAACATTCAGTACTTC; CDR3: CASSVGTGNIQYF
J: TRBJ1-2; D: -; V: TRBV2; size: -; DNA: TGTGCCAGCAGTGAAGCGCGAGGCAGCTACTATGGCTACACCTTC; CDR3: CASSEARGSYYGYTF
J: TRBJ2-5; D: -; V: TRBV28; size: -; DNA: TGTGCCAGCAGTTCTCCGGCAGGGGGAGGAGAGACCCAGTACTTC; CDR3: CASSSPAGGGETQYF
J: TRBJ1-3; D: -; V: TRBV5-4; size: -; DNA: TGTGCCAGCAGCTTGGGACAGAATGCAAACACCATATATTTT; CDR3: CASSLGQNANTIYF
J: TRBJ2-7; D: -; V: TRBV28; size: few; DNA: TGTGCCAGCAGTTTTGGAGACGAGCAGTACTTC; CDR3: CASSFGDEQYF
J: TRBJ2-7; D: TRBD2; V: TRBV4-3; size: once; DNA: TGCGCCAGCAGCCAAGATTGGAGAGGGACTAGCGGGAGAATCGACGAGCAGTACTTC; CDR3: CASSQDWRGTSGRIDEQYF
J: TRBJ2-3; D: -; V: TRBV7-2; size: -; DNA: TGTGCCAGCAGTTACACTCCCGCGCGGGGGCACCCCGCAGATACGCAGTATTTT; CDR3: CASSYTPARGHPADTQYF
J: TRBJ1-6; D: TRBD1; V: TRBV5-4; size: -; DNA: TGTGCCAGCAGGCAACAGGGGGGTAATTCACCCCTCCACTTT; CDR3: CASRQQGGNSPLHF
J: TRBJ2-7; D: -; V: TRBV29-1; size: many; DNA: TGCAGCGTTGAGACGGGATCTCATTCCTACGAGCAGTACTTC; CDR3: CSVETGSHSYEQYF
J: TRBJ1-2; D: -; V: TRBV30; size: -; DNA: TGTGCCTGGAACGGACAGTCTAACTATGGCTACACCTTC; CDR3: CAWNGQSNYGYTF
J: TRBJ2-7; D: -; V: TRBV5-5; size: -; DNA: TGTGCCAGCAGCTTCCGCAAACAGGGCCCCTGGGAGCAGTACTTC; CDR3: CASSFRKQGPWEQYF
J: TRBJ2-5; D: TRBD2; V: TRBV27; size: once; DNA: TGTGCCAGCAGCCTCCAGGGAGGGCGCCAAGAGACCCAGTACTTC; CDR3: CASSLQGGRQETQYF
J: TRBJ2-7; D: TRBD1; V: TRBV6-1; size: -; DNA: TGTGCCAGCAGTGAGACAGGGGGTACCTACGAGCAGTACTTC; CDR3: CASSETGGTYEQYF
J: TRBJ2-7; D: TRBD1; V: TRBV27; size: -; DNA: TGTGCCAGCAGGACGACAGGGGCCTACGAGCAGTACTTC; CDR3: CASRTTGAYEQYF
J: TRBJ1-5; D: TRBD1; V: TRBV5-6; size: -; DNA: TGTGCCAGCAGCTTCACCGGGACAGGGGGGAGTCAGCCCCAGCATTTT; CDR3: CASSFTGTGGSQPQHF
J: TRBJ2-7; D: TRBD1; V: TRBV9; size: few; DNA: TGTGCCAGCAGCGCCCGACAGGGACCAACCTACGAGCAGTACTTC; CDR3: CASSARQGPTYEQYF
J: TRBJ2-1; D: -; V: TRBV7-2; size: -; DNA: TGTGCCAGCAGCCCGACTACAGGGTGGGGGTCCAATGAGCAGTTCTTC; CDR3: CASSPTTGWGSNEQFF
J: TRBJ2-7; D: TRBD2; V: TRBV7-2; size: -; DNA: TGTGCCAGCAGCTTAGAACTAGCGGGCGGGTCCGAGCAGTACTTC; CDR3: CASSLELAGGSEQYF
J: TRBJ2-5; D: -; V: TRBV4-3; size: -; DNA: TGCGCCAGCAGCCAAGATCTCACCAGGGGCCAGTACTTC; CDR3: CASSQDLTRGQYF
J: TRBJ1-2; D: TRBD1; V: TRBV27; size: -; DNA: TGTGCCAGCAGTCCTCGACAGGGTACTAACTATGGCTACACCTTC; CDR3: CASSPRQGTNYGYTF
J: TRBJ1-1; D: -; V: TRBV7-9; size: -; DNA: TGTGCCAGCAGCTTTCCCGACAAGAACACTGAAGCTTTCTTT; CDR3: CASSFPDKNTEAFF
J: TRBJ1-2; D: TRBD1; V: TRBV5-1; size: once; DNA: TGCGCCAGCAGCTTGGCGGCGACCGGACAGGCAAGGTCGCTCTATGGCTACACCTTC; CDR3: CASSLAATGQARSLYGYTF
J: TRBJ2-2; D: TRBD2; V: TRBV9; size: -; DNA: TGTGCCAGCAGCTTGCGATCTAGCGGAGGGACCGGGGAGCTGTTTTTT; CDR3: CASSLRSSGGTGELFF
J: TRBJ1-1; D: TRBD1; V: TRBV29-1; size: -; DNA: TGCAGCACCACAGAACCTCCGACAGGGTGGGGAGCTTTCTTT; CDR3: CSTTEPPTGWGAFF
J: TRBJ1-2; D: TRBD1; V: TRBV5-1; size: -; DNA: TGCGCCAGCAGCTTGTCCGTGGGACAGCCTTACTATGGCTACACCTTC; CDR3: CASSLSVGQPYYGYTF
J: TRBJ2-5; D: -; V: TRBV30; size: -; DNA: TGTGCCTGGGAGCGTGGCCTGGAGACCCAGTACTTC; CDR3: CAWERGLETQYF
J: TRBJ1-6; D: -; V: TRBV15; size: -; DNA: TGTGCCACCAGCAGAGATCCAGGGGCTCAGTCACCCCTCCACTTT; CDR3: CATSRDPGAQSPLHF
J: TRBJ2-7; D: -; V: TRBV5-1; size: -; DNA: TGCGCCAGCAGCTTGGGGGCCAGCCTGGGCGAGCAGTACTTC; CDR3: CASSLGASLGEQYF
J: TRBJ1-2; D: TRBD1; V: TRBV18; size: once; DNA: TGTGCCAGCTCACTCGGGACAGGCCTCTACTATGGCTACACCTTC; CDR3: CASSLGTGLYYGYTF
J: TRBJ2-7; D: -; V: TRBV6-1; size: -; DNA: TGTGCCAGCAGCCGCGGGCAGGCCTACGAGCAGTACTTC; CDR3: CASSRGQAYEQYF
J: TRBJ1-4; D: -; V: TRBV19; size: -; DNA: TGTGCCAGTAGTATTTCACAGGGAAGGTTCGCTGAAAAACTGTTTTTT; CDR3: CASSISQGRFAEKLFF
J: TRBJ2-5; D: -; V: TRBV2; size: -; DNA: TGTGCCAGCAGTGCTAGCCGGTTTACCCAGTACTTC; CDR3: CASSASRFTQYF
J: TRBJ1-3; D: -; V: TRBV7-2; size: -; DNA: TGTGCCAGCAGTCAAAGCCACCCCGCCTCTGGAAACACCATATATTTT; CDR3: CASSQSHPASGNTIYF
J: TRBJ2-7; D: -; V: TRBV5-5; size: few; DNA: TGTGCCAGCAGCTTGGAAACTAGTATTTCGCAGTACTTC; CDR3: CASSLETSISQYF
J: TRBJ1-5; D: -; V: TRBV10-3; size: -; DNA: TGTGCCATCAGTGACAAGATGGACAGCGGAAATCAGCCCCAGCATTTT; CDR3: CAISDKMDSGNQPQHF
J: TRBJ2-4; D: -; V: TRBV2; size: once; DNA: TGTGCCAGCAGTCGGACAGTTGGGAGCATTCAGTACTTC; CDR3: CASSRTVGSIQYF
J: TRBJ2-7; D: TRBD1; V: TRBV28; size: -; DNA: TGTGCCAGCAGTCCCTACAGGGGGATAAACTACGAGCAGTACTTC; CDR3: CASSPYRGINYEQYF
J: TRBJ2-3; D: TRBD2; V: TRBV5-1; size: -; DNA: TGCGCCAGCAGCTCCGGACTAGCGCCGATGCTCACAGATACGCAGTATTTT; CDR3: CASSSGLAPMLTDTQYF
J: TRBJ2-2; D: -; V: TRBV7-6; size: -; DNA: TGTGCCAGCAGCCCCGGTGGGGGGGCGGCCGGGGAGCTGTTTTTT; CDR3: CASSPGGGAAGELFF